This T cell receptor (beta chain) was documented in a study of memory CD4+ T cells and cytomegalovirus serostatus. The germline V gene has CDR1 MDHEN and CDR2 SYDVKM. Trimming removed 7 bases from V and 11 bases from J; junction bases left unmatched: 9. This CDR3 has 13 amino acids. Single viable CD3+CD4+CD8-CD45RO+ cells were sorted as the memory CD4+ T cells. Data came from immunoSEQ multiplex PCR; TCRdb stores just in-frame clones and leaves some out. The sample has around 33,000 clones, around 76% seen once. The V and J genes are TRBV28 and TRBJ1-5, with 9 bases fitting TRBD1. The sequenced material came from memory CD4+ T cells from blood. This TCR was recovered from an adult in good health and CMV-seronegative. Some clones in this sample may be carry-over from other donors' samples. The CDR3 DNA follows: TGTGCCAGCAATAACGATGGGGACAGGGCCCAGCATTTT. Protein product: CASNNDGDRAQHF.